This T cell receptor (beta chain) emerged from a study of post-analysis software for immune sequencing data. Whole-study findings and limits: Co-batched samples clustered tightly together by F measure. TRBV5-6, TRBV5-1 and TRBV20-1 were among roughly 5 TRBV segments more frequent in patients than controls.

Every TCR beta cDNA library bore unique molecular identifiers. Between about 0.95 and 11 million T cells gave rise to 500,000 to 650,000 cDNA molecules. TCRdb re-called the PCR reads through MiXCR, storing one row per CDR3 protein. This sample has roughly 540,000 distinct CDR3 sequences, with approximately 31% found just once. As regards this clonotype: The antigen is undetermined.

This CDR3 is 16 amino acids long. V was clipped by 6 bases and J by 1 base; unmatched bases: 8. Germline CDR1 MNHEY, CDR2 SVGAGI. The clonotype comes from a girl younger than 18 with multiple sclerosis. Source material: blood. The rearrangement joins TRBV6-5 to TRBJ2-2; 7 positions match TRBD2. The CDR3 loop is CASRARLAENTGELFF. The CDR3 nucleotides read TGTGCCAGCAGAGCCCGACTAGCTGAGAACACCGGGGAGCTGTTTTTT.